The following is a T cell receptor (beta chain) sequence with its context. Its target is not known. This sample stems from a study of a mutant IDH1 vaccine in newly diagnosed glioma. The wider study: Treated patients showed a male proportion of roughly 62%, a female proportion of about 40%, and a mean age of 40.4 years.

Noted time point: week 47, end of study. What each vaccine dose contained was 300 ug of mutant IDH1 20-mer peptide, accompanied by topical imiquimod. The length of the CDR3 is 18 residues. Germline V gives CDR1 SGHDN, CDR2 FVKESK. Deletions cut 0 bases from V and 0 bases from J, with 12 bases between. Libraries were prepared by immunoSEQ multiplex PCR; TCRdb keeps only in-frame clonotypes and omits some of them. The table shows over 50,000 clones, with 60% to 85% occurring only once. Sequenced material: PBMCs, taken from a glioma patient whose treatment included an IDH1 peptide vaccine. The V call is TRBV14, the J call TRBJ1-6; D call uncertain. The sequence was obtained from a woman aged 40 to 50 with glioma. Some clones in this sample may be carry-over from other donors' samples. The CDR3 region has the DNA TGTGCCAGCAGCCAAGATAGGATAGCGAGCTCCTATAATTCACCCCTCCACTTT. Amino acid sequence: CASSQDRIASSYNSPLHF.